This T cell receptor beta chain comes out of a study of T cell changes during pregnancy in multiple sclerosis. Details on this clone: One junction end disagrees with the germline gene, perhaps due to a read error.

This CDR3 has 14 amino acids. CDR1 SGHRS and CDR2 YFSETQ come from the germline V gene. Profiling relied on immunoSEQ multiplex PCR, and the TCRdb table lists in-frame clones only, not all of them. The data show about 120,000 clones, under 95% seen once. The receptor's source is a female donor with multiple sclerosis, enrolled in a pregnancy study. The V call is TRBV5-1, the J call TRBJ2-5, with 9 bases matching TRBD1. The specimen was peripheral blood, collected before pregnancy. The CDR3: CVSSRDRDRETQYF. The DNA of the CDR3 is TGCGTCAGCAGTAGGGACAGGGACCGAGAGACCCAGTACTTC.